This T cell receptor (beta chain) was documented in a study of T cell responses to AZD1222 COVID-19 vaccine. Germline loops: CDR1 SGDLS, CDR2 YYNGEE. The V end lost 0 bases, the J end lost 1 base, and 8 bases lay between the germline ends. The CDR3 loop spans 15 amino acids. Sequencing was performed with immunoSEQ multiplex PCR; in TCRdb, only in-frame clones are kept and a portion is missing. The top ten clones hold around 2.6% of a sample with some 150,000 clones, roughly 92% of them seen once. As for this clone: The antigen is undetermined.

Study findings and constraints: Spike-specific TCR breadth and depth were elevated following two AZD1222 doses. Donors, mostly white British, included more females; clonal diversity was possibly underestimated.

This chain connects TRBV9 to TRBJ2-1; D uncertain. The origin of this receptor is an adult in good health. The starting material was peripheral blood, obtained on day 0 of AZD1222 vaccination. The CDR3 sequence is CASSVVARSYNEQFF. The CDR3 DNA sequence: TGTGCCAGCAGCGTAGTGGCCAGATCCTACAATGAGCAGTTCTTC.